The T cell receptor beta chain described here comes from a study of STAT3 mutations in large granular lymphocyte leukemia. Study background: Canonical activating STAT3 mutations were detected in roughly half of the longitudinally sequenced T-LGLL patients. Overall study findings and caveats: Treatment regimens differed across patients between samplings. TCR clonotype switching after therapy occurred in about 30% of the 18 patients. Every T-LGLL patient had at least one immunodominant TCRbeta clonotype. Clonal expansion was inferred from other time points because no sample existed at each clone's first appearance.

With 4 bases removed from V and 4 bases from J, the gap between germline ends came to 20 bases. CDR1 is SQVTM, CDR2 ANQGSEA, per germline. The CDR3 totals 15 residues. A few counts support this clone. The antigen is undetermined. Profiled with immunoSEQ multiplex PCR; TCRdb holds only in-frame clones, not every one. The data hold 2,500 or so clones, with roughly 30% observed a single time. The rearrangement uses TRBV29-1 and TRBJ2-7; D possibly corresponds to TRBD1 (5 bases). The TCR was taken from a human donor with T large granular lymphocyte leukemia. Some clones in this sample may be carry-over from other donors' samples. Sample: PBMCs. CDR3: CSVGLLLDSEYEQYF. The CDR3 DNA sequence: TGCAGCGTTGGGCTCCTTTTAGACAGCGAATACGAGCAGTACTTC.